These 26 T cell receptor beta chains share one sample of origin, sequenced in a study of shared clonotypes between healthy human individuals (dated by TCRdb to 2019 to 2021). Library preparation was by the immunoSEQ multiplex PCR assay. This immuneACCESS table, as held by TCRdb, lists in-frame sequences with V and J called but not all clones. Of the missing ones, under half trace to an unresolved V gene in checked studies; the others have no known cause. This sample comprises about 680,000 clones, approximately 73% of them detected only once. The top ten clonotypes cover roughly 1.9% of the sample. The sequencing input was memory CD4+ T cells sorted from blood. The cell subset or site label of this sample denotes: CD45RA-negative fraction. These receptor sequences come from a woman aged 25 to 39 in good health.

CDR3 loop: CAISRLEGSGELFF. Here the CDR3 DNA reads TGTGCCATCAGTCGGTTGGAGGGGTCCGGGGAGCTGTTTTTT. The chain is built from TRBV10-3 and TRBJ2-2, with a weak D call TRBD2 (6 bases). CDR1 and CDR2 (germline): ENHRY, SYGVKD. The CDR3 runs 14 residues. V lost 5 bases, J lost 6 bases, and 13 bases lay in between.

In its sample, this clone was seen a few times. The rearrangement joins TRBV11-3 to TRBJ1-1; D unresolved. The CDR3 has 14 residues. Trimming removed 5 bases from V and 4 bases from J, with 14 bases in between. CDR1 is SGHNT, CDR2 YENEEA, per germline. CDR3 DNA sequence: TGTGCCAGCAGCCAAAGCCCCCCGGGCACTGAAGCTTTCTTT. Translated: CASSQSPPGTEAFF. Combining the CDR3 with reference TRBV11-3 and TRBJ1-1 gives the whole variable domain EAGVVQSPRYKIIEKKQPVAFWCNPISGHNTLYWYLQNLGQGPELLIRYENEEAVDDSQLPKDRFSAERLKGVDSTLKIQPAELGDSAVYLCASSQSPPGTEAFFGQGTRLTVV.

This clone was observed many times. The chain carries TRBV6-5 and TRBJ2-7; D perhaps matches TRBD1 (5 bases). This CDR3 contains 13 residues. V was clipped by 6 bases and J by 1 base, with 10 bases between them. Germline V lookup: CDR1 MNHEY, CDR2 SVGAGI. CDR3 sequence (DNA): TGTGCCAGCAGACGACAGCTTTCCTACGAGCAGTACTTC. Its protein product is CASRRQLSYEQYF.

V gene TRBV5-1 combines with J gene TRBJ2-3; a weak D match, TRBD2 (6 bases). The CDR3 runs to 15 residues. V was clipped by 5 bases and J by 2 bases, with 15 bases between them. Germline V gene lookup returns CDR1 SGHRS and CDR2 YFSETQ. The CDR3: CASSAGTPFTDTQYF. The CDR3 bases are TGCGCCAGCAGTGCCGGGACTCCATTCACAGATACGCAGTATTTT.

This clone was observed a few times. The rearrangement uses TRBV2 and TRBJ1-1; no clear D gene. The CDR3 totals 14 residues. Trimming took off 7 bases at V and 4 bases at J, with 16 bases between the two ends. Germline V gene data show CDR1 as SNHLY and CDR2 as FYNNEI. CDR3 region: CASNPGEAATEAFF. The CDR3 DNA sequence: TGTGCCAGCAATCCCGGGGAAGCGGCCACTGAAGCTTTCTTT.

This clone was counted between two and nine times. Other DNA sequences in the same sample also yield this CDR3. The chain couples TRBV28 to TRBJ2-7; 8 nucleotides agree with TRBD2. With 3 bases clipped from V and 4 bases from J, the junction kept 8 bases outside the gene matches. The V gene's germline CDR1 is MDHEN and CDR2 SYDVKM. The CDR3 covers 15 residues. In DNA form, the CDR3 reads TGTGCCAGCAGTTTTGGCGGGAGGAGACGATACGAGCAGTACTTC. Its translation is CASSFGGRRRYEQYF.

The chain carries TRBV5-1 and TRBJ2-5; D unresolved. Germline V CDR1 and CDR2: SGHRS, YFSETQ. V was pared by 0 bases and J by 2 bases, with 8 bases between. The CDR3 contains 14 residues. For the CDR3, the DNA is TGCGCCAGCAGCTTGGCGCCAGTTCAAGAGACCCAGTACTTC. This sequence encodes CASSLAPVQETQYF.

V is TRBV6-1 and J is TRBJ2-7, with 9 bases lining up with TRBD2. J gave up 3 bases and V 3 bases, and 6 bases lay outside the gene matches. Per germline, CDR1 MNHNS and CDR2 SASEGT. The CDR3 has 15 residues. For the CDR3, the DNA is TGTGCCAGCAGTGACTCTAGCGGGGTTAGCTACGAGCAGTACTTC. This codes for CASSDSSGVSYEQYF.

This clone was observed a few times. The DNA for the CDR3 is TGTGCCAGCAGCCGGCAGCGGACGGTCCAAGAGACCCAGTACTTC. Amino acids: CASSRQRTVQETQYF. The chain carries TRBV14 and TRBJ2-5; tentatively, D is TRBD2 (5 bases). CDR1 is SGHDN, CDR2 FVKESK, per germline. CDR3 length: 15 residues. Trimming removed 4 bases at V and 1 base at J, with 13 bases between.

This clone showed up just a few times. The chain links TRBV29-1 to TRBJ2-5, with 9 bases matching TRBD1. CDR1 and CDR2 from the germline V gene are SQVTM and ANQGSEA. CDR3 length equals 15 residues. Trimming cost V 6 bases and J 2 bases; bases outside gene matches: 10. The CDR3 is CSVQSGQGPQETQYF. The CDR3 nucleotides are TGCAGCGTCCAATCCGGACAGGGGCCTCAAGAGACCCAGTACTTC.

This clone is a singleton in its sample. The chain couples TRBV5-4 to TRBJ2-7, with a tentative D call TRBD1 (5 bases). The V and J ends lost 0 bases and 3 bases respectively, with 13 bases between them. There are 15 residues in the CDR3. Germline loops: CDR1 SGHNT, CDR2 YYREEE (reference sequence). The CDR3 nucleotides read TGTGCCAGCAGCTTGGGGGTAGGGGAACACTACGAGCAGTACTTC. Translating it yields CASSLGVGEHYEQYF.

The genes are TRBV6-6 and TRBJ2-7; the D gene could be TRBD1 or TRBD2 (5 bases each). The V gene lost 6 bases and the J gene lost 2 bases, with 14 bases spanning the gap. The CDR3 has 14 amino acids. CDR1 is MNHNY, CDR2 SVGAGI, per germline (reference sequence). In nucleotides, the CDR3 is TGTGCCAGCAGCTTGGGACGGTTAGCCTACGAGCAGTACTTC. This translates into CASSLGRLAYEQYF.

This chain connects TRBV5-1 to TRBJ2-7; 9 bases are shared with TRBD1. Looked up from germline, CDR1 is SGHRS and CDR2 is YFSETQ. This CDR3 contains 16 residues. V lost 4 bases, J lost 4 bases, and 12 bases stayed unmatched. This chain's CDR3 is CASSHGQGIKVYEQYF. The DNA for the CDR3 is TGCGCCAGCAGCCACGGACAGGGGATAAAGGTGTACGAGCAGTACTTC.

The V gene is TRBV6-6, the J gene TRBJ2-7; possible D gene TRBD1, 6 bases. Germline CDR1 and CDR2: MNHNY and SVGAGI (reference sequence). V was cut by 4 bases and J by 6 bases, with 7 bases left in between. There are 11 residues in the CDR3. CDR3 DNA: TGTGCCAGCAGTTGGACAGTCGAGCAGTACTTC. It is translated as CASSWTVEQYF.

The V and J genes are TRBV5-6 and TRBJ2-7; the D is unclear. The CDR3 is 12 amino acids. Per germline, CDR1 SGHDT and CDR2 YYEEEE. Deletions cut 1 base from V and 3 bases from J, with 5 bases between. The DNA for the CDR3 is TGTGCCAGCAGCTTGAGGTACTACGAGCAGTACTTC. Protein sequence: CASSLRYYEQYF.

The chain couples TRBV18 to TRBJ1-4; 7 bases fit TRBD1. Trimming took 6 bases from V and 8 from J; bases not matched to a gene: 12. From germline, CDR1 is KGHSH and CDR2 LQKENI. This CDR3 is 15 amino acids long. CDR3 sequence (DNA): TGTGCCAGCTCGCGACAGGGCCCCTCTGGAGAAAAACTGTTTTTT. Protein sequence: CASSRQGPSGEKLFF.

This clone was counted only a few times. V is TRBV11-2 and J is TRBJ1-2; 7 nucleotides agree with TRBD1. There are 17 residues in the CDR3. CDR1 is SGHAT and CDR2 is FQNNGV in the germline V gene. Trimming cost V 1 base and J 5 bases; bases outside gene matches: 13. This CDR3 reads CASSLGPQQGIRYGYTF. CDR3 sequence (DNA): TGTGCCAGCAGCTTAGGCCCGCAACAGGGGATTCGTTATGGCTACACCTTC.

The V call is TRBV5-5, the J call TRBJ1-2; TRBD1 might be the D (5 bases). Trimming cost V 2 bases and J 8 bases, with 16 bases left between them. CDR3 length: 14 residues. Germline loops: CDR1 SGHKS, CDR2 YYEKEE (reference sequence). CDR3 protein: CASSFSGTPGGYTF. The CDR3 DNA is TGTGCCAGCAGCTTCTCCGGGACTCCAGGCGGCTACACCTTC.

J is TRBJ2-7 and V is TRBV28; 14 nucleotides match TRBD2. The germline V gene has CDR1 MDHEN and CDR2 SYDVKM. Trimming took 7 bases from V and 1 from J; bases not matched to a gene: 9. The CDR3 extends over 17 amino acids. The CDR3 DNA reads as TGTGCCAGCATCACCCGGACTAGCGGGAGGTTTTCCTACGAGCAGTACTTC. Amino acid sequence: CASITRTSGRFSYEQYF.

The chain has TRBV23-1 and TRBJ2-4; D call uncertain. TRBV23-1 is an ORF for which the function is uncertain. Trimming shortened V by 8 bases and J by 3 bases, and 11 bases separated the two germline ends. This CDR3 has 13 amino acids. Here the CDR3 reads CASSRRLKNIQYF. CDR3 nucleotides: TGCGCCAGCTCCCGGAGACTCAAAAACATTCAGTACTTC.

For this clone: The same CDR3 also results from other DNA sequences found in this sample. The chain is built from TRBV19 and TRBJ2-1, with 11 bases that match TRBD2. V lost 6 bases to trimming and J lost 7 bases; unmatched junction nucleotides: 2. Germline CDR1 LNHDA, CDR2 SQIVND (reference sequence). This CDR3 contains 13 residues. As DNA, the CDR3 is TGTGCCAGTAGAACTAGCGGGAGTAATGAGCAGTTCTTC. Protein sequence: CASRTSGSNEQFF.

In the case of this clone: A read error is possible here, since a much larger clone lies one base away. The chain joins TRBV7-8 to TRBJ2-2; D is ambiguous. V was cut by 2 bases and J by 5 bases, with 3 bases left in between. CDR3 size: 12 residues. Germline CDR1 SGHVS, CDR2 FQNEAQ. The CDR3 coding sequence is TGTGCCAGCAGCTTAATTACCGGGGAGCTGTTTTTT. It translates to CASSLITGELFF. Full variable domain (missing parts from reference TRBV7-8 and TRBJ2-2): GAGVSQSPRYKVAKRGQDVALRCDPISGHVSLFWYQQALGQGPEFLTYFQNEAQLDKSGLPSDRFFAERPEGSVSTLKIQRTQQEDSAVYLCASSLITGELFFGEGSRLTVL.

This clone was seen only a few times. The gene calls are TRBV19 and TRBJ2-5, with TRBD2 matching over 7 bases. V dropped 5 bases and J dropped 5; count of bases not matched to a gene: 5. The CDR3 loop spans 13 amino acids. Germline loops: CDR1 LNHDA, CDR2 SQIVND (reference sequence). The CDR3 region is CASSQGLVETQYF. Written as DNA, the CDR3 is TGTGCCAGTAGTCAAGGACTAGTCGAGACCCAGTACTTC.

This chain uses TRBV5-1 with TRBJ2-6; 10 bases align to TRBD1. Germline CDR1 reads SGHRS; CDR2 reads YFSETQ. The CDR3 loop spans 20 amino acids. Unmatched junction bases numbered 12, after V lost 1 base and J lost 2 bases. For the CDR3, the DNA is TGCGCCAGCAGCTTGAACGCCGGGACAGGGGCACTTGCTGGGGCCAACGTCCTGACTTTC. It codes for CASSLNAGTGALAGANVLTF.

J is TRBJ2-6 and V is TRBV21-1; the table names TRBD1, a call not compared with the DNA. TRBV21-1 constitutes a pseudogene. This CDR3 region has 19 residues. The CDR3 loop reads CASSAHRGLSVSGANVLTF. CDR3 coding DNA: TGTGCCAGCAGCGCCCACAGGGGCTTATCTGTCTCTGGGGCCAACGTCCTGACTTTC.

The chain combines TRBV4-2 with TRBJ2-6; D not resolved. V was trimmed by 1 base and J by 4 bases, leaving 2 bases between them. Germline CDR1 LGHNA, CDR2 YNFKEQ. The CDR3 contains 13 residues. CDR3 sequence: CASSQVGANVLTF. The CDR3 nucleotides read TGTGCCAGCAGCCAAGTGGGGGCCAACGTCCTGACTTTC.